The clone carrying this T cell receptor (beta chain) was picked up one time. Its specificity is not known. The data were taken from a study of cytomegalovirus exposure and HLA in healthy donors. The CDR3 is 12 amino acids. Germline CDR1 reads LNHDA; CDR2 reads SQIVND (reference sequence). With 3 bases removed from V and 10 bases from J, the gap between germline ends came to 12 bases. General study results and limits: The study flagged some 170 TCR beta chains as cytomegalovirus-associated.

The PCR made use of 60 Vbeta and 13 Jbeta primers. Original analysis: There were 70 million to 95 million unique TCR beta chains by a later count, and approximately 10 million of them were shared. TCRdb's table, derived via immunoSEQ multiplex PCR, lists solely in-frame clones and lacks some. That table gives V, J and clone size, and the DNA gave D and trimming. The sample contains roughly 70,000 clones, 85% to 90% of which appear only once. The receptor's source is a woman between 25 and 40 years old in good health and CMV-seropositive. The source material was PBMCs. The rearrangement joins TRBV19 to TRBJ1-1; D uncertain. The CDR3 spells CASSIGPAGAFF. The CDR3 bases are TGTGCCAGTAGTATTGGCCCAGCGGGAGCTTTCTTT.